A few counts support the clone carrying this T cell receptor beta chain. From 5'RACE with constant-segment primers came TCR alpha and TCR beta cDNA libraries that carried sample barcodes and UMIs. One entry per CDR3 protein results from TCRdb running MiXCR on the 5' RACE reads. The profile shows around 400,000 distinct CDR3 sequences, more than 20% of them singletons. This sample stems from a study of T-cell memory formation after mild COVID-19. Per the germline V gene, CDR1 is SGHRS and CDR2 is YFSETQ. CDR3 length equals 15 residues. V shed 3 bases, J shed 2 bases, and the junction held 7 bases outside the gene matches.

The sequenced sample consisted of PBMCs or a T cell subset sorted from them (not recorded which). This TCR was sampled from an adult woman who had mild COVID-19 (a few samples of this study predate the infection). Cell type and time point are not known. This chain uses TRBV5-1 with TRBJ1-1; 7 nucleotides line up with TRBD1. The CDR3 loop is CASSSGQASNTEAFF. The CDR3 DNA is TGCGCCAGCAGCTCCGGACAGGCCTCAAACACTGAAGCTTTCTTT.